This T cell receptor beta chain was profiled in a study of glioma-infiltrating T cells. Findings and limits, study-wide: Very few CDR3 sequences were shared between tissue and blood. Above-expected tissue-blood divergence occurred in all gliomas, most in low-grade ones.

The CDR3 runs to 14 residues. Using RNA template, CDR3s of TCR alpha and beta were amplified with iRepertoire arm-PCR. TCRdb reprocessed the multiplex PCR reads with MiXCR, giving one entry per CDR3 protein. The sample has 150,000 to 200,000 distinct CDR3 sequences, 43% seen once. To note about this clonotype: The antigen is unknown. One end of the junction does not line up with germline, which may come from a read error.

This TCR came from a human donor with low-grade glioma or glioblastoma, undergoing nonglioma brain surgery, or in good health (not recorded which). The specimen was glioma tissue, nonneoplastic brain tissue, or PBMCs (not recorded which). The V and J genes are TRBV12-3 or TRBV12-4 and TRBJ2-1, with D tentatively TRBD2 (7 bases). The DNA of the CDR3 is TGTGCCAGCAGTTTGGGGAGGGGGTCCTACGAGAAGTACTTC. It codes for CASSLGRGSYEKYF.